The source of this T cell receptor beta chain is a study of monozygotic twins with inflammatory bowel disease. Germline V lookup: CDR1 LGHDT, CDR2 YNNKEL (reference sequence). The CDR3 length is 14 residues. Addition of UMIs with a 6-nucleotide sample barcode was achieved by template switching. TCRdb re-analyzed the 5' RACE reads; it lists each CDR3 protein once, without DNA. This sample lists about 210,000 distinct CDR3 sequences; its ten largest clones have less than 2%. Study-level results: Limited power may explain why concordant and discordant twins showed no difference in repertoire similarity.

As for this clonotype: Its antigen is unidentified.

Sequencing was carried out using blood. The chain employs TRBV3-1 and TRBJ2-7; no DNA is available, so the TRBD1 call from TCRdb remains unchecked. The sequence came from a human donor with ulcerative colitis or Crohn's disease, or a healthy co-twin of an affected twin (not recorded which). The CDR3 sequence is CASSQRGTDYEQYF.